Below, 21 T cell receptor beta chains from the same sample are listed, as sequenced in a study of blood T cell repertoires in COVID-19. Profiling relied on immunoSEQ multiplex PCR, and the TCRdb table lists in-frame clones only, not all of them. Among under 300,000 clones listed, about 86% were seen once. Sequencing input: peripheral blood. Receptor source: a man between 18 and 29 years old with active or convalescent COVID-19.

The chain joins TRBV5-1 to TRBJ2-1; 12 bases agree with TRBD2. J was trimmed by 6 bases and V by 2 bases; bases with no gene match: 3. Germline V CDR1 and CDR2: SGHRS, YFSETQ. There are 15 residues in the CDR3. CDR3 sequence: CASSFGTSGSNEQFF. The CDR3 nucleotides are TGCGCCAGCAGCTTCGGGACTAGCGGGTCCAATGAGCAGTTCTTC.

The CDR3 DNA reads as TGCGCCAGCAGCCGGGGGACTACAGGAGGGGAGGCGCAGTATTTT. Protein sequence: CASSRGTTGGEAQYF. This chain joins TRBV5-1 and TRBJ2-3; TRBD2 agrees at 7 bases. The J segment lost 10 bases and the V segment lost 4 bases, leaving 15 bases of the junction unmatched. The CDR3 covers 15 residues. Germline CDR1 reads SGHRS; CDR2 reads YFSETQ.

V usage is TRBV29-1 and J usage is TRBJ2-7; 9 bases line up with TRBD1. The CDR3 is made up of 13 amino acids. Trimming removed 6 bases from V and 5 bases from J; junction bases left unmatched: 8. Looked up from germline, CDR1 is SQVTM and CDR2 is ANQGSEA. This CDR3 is CSVQDRGWNEQYF. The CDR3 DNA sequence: TGCAGCGTCCAGGACAGGGGTTGGAACGAGCAGTACTTC.

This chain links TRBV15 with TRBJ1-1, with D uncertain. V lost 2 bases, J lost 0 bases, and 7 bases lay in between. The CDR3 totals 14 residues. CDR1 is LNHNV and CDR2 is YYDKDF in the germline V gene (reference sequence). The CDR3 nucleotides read TGTGCCACCAGCAGACAGGATTTGAACACTGAAGCTTTCTTT. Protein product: CATSRQDLNTEAFF. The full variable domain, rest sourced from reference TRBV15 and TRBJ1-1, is DAMVIQNPRYQVTQFGKPVTLSCSQTLNHNVMYWYQQKSSQAPKLLFHYYDKDFNNEADTPDNFQSRRPNTSFCFLDIRSPGLGDTAMYLCATSRQDLNTEAFFGQGTRLTVV.

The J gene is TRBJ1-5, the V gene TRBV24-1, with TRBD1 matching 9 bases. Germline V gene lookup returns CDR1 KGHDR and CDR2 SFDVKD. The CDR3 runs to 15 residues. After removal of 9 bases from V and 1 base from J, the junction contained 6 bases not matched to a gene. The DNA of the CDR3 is TGTGCCACCGGGGACAGGGTTTCAAGCAATCAGCCCCAGCATTTT. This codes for CATGDRVSSNQPQHF.

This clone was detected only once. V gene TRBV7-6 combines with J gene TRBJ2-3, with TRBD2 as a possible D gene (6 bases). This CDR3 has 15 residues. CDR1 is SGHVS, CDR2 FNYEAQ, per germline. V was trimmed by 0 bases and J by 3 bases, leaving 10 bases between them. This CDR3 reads CASSLALAGTDTQYF. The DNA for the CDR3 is TGTGCCAGCAGCTTAGCTCTTGCGGGGACAGATACGCAGTATTTT.

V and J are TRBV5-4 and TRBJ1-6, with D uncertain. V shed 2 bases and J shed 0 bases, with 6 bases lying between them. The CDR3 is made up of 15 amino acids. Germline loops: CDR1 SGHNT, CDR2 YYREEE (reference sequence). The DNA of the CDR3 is TGTGCCAGCAGCTTCCCAGGCTCCTATAATTCACCCCTCCACTTT. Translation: CASSFPGSYNSPLHF.

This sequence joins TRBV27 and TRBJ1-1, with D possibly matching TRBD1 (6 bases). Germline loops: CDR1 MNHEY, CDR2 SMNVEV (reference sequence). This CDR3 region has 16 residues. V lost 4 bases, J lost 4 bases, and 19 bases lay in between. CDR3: CASSSQGFRGGTEAFF. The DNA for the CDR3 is TGTGCCAGCAGTTCACAGGGTTTCCGAGGGGGCACTGAAGCTTTCTTT.

The chain's CDR3 is CSVVAGVDTQYF. The CDR3 DNA reads TGCAGCGTTGTGGCGGGGGTAGATACGCAGTATTTT. The chain joins TRBV29-1 to TRBJ2-3; 7 bases map to TRBD2. The V and J ends lost 4 bases and 5 bases, in that order; junction bases with no gene match: 3. The germline gives CDR1 SQVTM, CDR2 ANQGSEA. The CDR3 sequence is 12 residues long.

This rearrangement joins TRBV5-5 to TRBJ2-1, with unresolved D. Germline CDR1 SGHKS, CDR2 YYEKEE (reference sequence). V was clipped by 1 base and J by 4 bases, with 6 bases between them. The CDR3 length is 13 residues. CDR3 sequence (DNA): TGTGCCAGCAGCTTGTGGCAGTACAATGAGCAGTTCTTC. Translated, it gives CASSLWQYNEQFF.

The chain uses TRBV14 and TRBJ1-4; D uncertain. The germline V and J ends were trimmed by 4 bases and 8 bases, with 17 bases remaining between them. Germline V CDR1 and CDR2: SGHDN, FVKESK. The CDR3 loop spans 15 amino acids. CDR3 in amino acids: CASSPRSGVREKLFF. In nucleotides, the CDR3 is TGTGCCAGCAGCCCTCGGTCCGGGGTTAGGGAAAAACTGTTTTTT.

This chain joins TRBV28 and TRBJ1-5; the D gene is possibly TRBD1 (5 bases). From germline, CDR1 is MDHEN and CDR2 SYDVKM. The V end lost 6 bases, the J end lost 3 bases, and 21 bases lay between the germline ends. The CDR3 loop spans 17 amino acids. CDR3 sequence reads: CASRSGGEVEDNQPQHF. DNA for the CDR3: TGTGCCAGCAGATCCGGAGGGGAGGTTGAGGACAATCAGCCCCAGCATTTT.

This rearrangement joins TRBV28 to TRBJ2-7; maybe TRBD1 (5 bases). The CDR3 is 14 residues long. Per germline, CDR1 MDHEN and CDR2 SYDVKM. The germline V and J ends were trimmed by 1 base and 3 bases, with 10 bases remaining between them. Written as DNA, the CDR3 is TGTGCCAGCAGTTTATTAGGACACCTCTACGAGCAGTACTTC. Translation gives CASSLLGHLYEQYF.

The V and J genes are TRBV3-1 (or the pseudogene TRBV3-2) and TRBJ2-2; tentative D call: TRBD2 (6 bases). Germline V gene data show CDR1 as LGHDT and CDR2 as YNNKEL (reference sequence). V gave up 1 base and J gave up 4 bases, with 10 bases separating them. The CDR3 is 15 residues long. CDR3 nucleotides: TGTGCCAGCAGCCAAGTTGCGGGATTCACCGGGGAGCTGTTTTTT. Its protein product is CASSQVAGFTGELFF.

The CDR3, as DNA: TGTGCCAGCAGTTTTTCAGAAAACACCATATATTTT. This gives the protein CASSFSENTIYF. V is TRBV28 and J is TRBJ1-3, with D uncertain. Trimming removed 3 bases from V and 6 bases from J, with 6 bases in between. The germline V gene encodes CDR1 MDHEN and CDR2 SYDVKM. The CDR3 runs to 12 residues.

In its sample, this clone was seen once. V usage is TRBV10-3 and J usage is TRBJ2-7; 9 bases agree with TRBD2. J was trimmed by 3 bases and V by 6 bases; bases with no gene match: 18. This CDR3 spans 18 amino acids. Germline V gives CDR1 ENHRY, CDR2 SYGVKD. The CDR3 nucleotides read TGTGCCATCAGGGGGATGACTAGCGGAGCAGGAGTAGGCTACGAGCAGTACTTC. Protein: CAIRGMTSGAGVGYEQYF.

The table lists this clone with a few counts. The CDR3 nucleotides read TGTGCCAGCAGCCCGGGGACTAGCGAAGAGACCCAGTACTTC. Protein: CASSPGTSEETQYF. This sequence joins TRBV11-1 and TRBJ2-5, with 10 bases aligning to TRBD2. Germline V lookup: CDR1 SGHAT, CDR2 FQDESV (reference sequence). CDR3 length equals 14 residues. Trimming at V came to 5 bases and at J to 3 bases, leaving 3 bases not matched to a gene.

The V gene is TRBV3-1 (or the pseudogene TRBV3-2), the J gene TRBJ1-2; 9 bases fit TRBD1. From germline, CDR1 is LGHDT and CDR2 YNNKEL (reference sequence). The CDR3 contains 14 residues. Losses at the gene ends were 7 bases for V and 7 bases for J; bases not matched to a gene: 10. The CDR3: CASTRDRVDAGYTF. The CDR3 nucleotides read TGTGCCAGCACCAGGGACAGGGTTGATGCTGGCTACACCTTC.

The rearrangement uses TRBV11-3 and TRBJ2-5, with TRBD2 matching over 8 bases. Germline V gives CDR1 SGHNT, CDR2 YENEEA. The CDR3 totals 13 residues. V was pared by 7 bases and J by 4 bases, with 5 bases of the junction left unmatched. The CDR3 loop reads CASTPRGGETQYF. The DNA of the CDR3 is TGTGCCAGCACCCCCCGGGGGGGAGAGACCCAGTACTTC.

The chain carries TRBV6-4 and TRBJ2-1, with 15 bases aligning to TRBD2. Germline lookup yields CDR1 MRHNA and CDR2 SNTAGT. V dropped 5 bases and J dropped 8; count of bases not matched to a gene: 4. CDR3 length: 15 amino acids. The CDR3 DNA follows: TGTGCCAGCAGTCGGACTAGCGGGGGGGTCTATGAGCAGTTCTTC. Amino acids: CASSRTSGGVYEQFF.

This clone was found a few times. This CDR3 reads CSVESGNSNQPQHF. In DNA, the CDR3 is TGCAGCGTCGAGTCGGGAAATAGCAATCAGCCCCAGCATTTT. This chain uses TRBV29-1 with TRBJ1-5, with D unclear. The germline gives CDR1 SQVTM, CDR2 ANQGSEA. The CDR3 spans 14 residues. Trimming pared 6 bases from V and 0 bases from J, leaving 12 bases between.